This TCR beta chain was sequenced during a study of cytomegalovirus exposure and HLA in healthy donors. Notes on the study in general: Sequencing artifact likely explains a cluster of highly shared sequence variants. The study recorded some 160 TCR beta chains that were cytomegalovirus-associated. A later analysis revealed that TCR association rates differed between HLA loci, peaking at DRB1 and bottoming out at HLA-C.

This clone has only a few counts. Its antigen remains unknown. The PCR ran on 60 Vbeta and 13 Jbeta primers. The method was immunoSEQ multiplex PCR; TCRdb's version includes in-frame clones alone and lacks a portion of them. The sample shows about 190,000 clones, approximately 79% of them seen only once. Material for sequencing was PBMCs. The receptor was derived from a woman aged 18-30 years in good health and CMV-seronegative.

This CDR3 reads CASSLPLAGHGDTQYF. The DNA for the CDR3 is TGTGCCAGCAGTTTGCCTTTAGCGGGACACGGAGATACGCAGTATTTT. The rearrangement uses TRBV6-6 and TRBJ2-3; 8 nucleotides line up with TRBD2. Unmatched junction bases numbered 11, after V lost 4 bases and J lost 5 bases. The CDR3 loop spans 16 amino acids. Germline values: CDR1 MNHNY, CDR2 SVGAGI (reference sequence).